These T cell receptor beta chains were read from a single sample in a study of T-cell reconstitution after alpha-beta-depleted transplantation in children. TCRdb re-derived calls from the PCR reads in MiXCR, one entry per CDR3 protein. The sample records some 520,000 distinct CDR3 sequences, approximately 30% being singletons. The input for sequencing was PBMCs from the stem cell graft donor, taken from the stem cell graft. These receptors came from a human donor who donated a stem cell graft to a child with aplastic anemia. Both conserved end residues are part of each CDR3. The D gene is left open where the match is weak. Not every row has a clone size; where given, it reads once, few, many or a size class.

d_call: TRBD1
v_call: TRBV9
j_call: TRBJ1-2
cdr3_length: 15
clone_size: .
cdr3_nt: TGTGCCAGCAGCGAGCTCTGGACAGGATCCTATGGCTACACCTTC
cdr3_aa: CASSELWTGSYGYTF

d_call: .
v_call: TRBV5-5
j_call: TRBJ1-1
cdr3_length: 14
clone_size: .
cdr3_nt: TGTGCCAGCATGAGAAGGAGGGAGGACACTGAAGCTTTCTTT
cdr3_aa: CASMRRREDTEAFF

d_call: .
v_call: TRBV4-2
j_call: TRBJ1-2
cdr3_length: 13
clone_size: .
cdr3_nt: TGTGCCAGCAGCCCCGCGGACCTCTATGGCTACACCTTC
cdr3_aa: CASSPADLYGYTF

d_call: .
v_call: TRBV12-3/TRBV12-4
j_call: TRBJ1-4
cdr3_length: 14
clone_size: .
cdr3_nt: TGTGCCAGCAGCCTGACACAGGAATTGAAAAAACTGTTTTTT
cdr3_aa: CASSLTQELKKLFF

d_call: .
v_call: TRBV28
j_call: TRBJ1-3
cdr3_length: 17
clone_size: .
cdr3_nt: TGTGCCAGCAGCTCTCTCCTGTCCCCCGTCTCTGGAAACACCATATATTTT
cdr3_aa: CASSSLLSPVSGNTIYF

d_call: TRBD1
v_call: TRBV7-2
j_call: TRBJ2-7
cdr3_length: 16
clone_size: once
cdr3_nt: TGTGCCAGCAGCTTAAAACATACAGGGGGGTTCTACGAGCAGTACTTC
cdr3_aa: CASSLKHTGGFYEQYF

d_call: .
v_call: TRBV13
j_call: TRBJ1-1
cdr3_length: 14
clone_size: .
cdr3_nt: TGTGCCAGCAGCCCGGGACGGCAGAACACTGAAGCTTTCTTT
cdr3_aa: CASSPGRQNTEAFF

d_call: .
v_call: TRBV5-1
j_call: TRBJ2-3
cdr3_length: 12
clone_size: few
cdr3_nt: TGCGCCAGCAGCCAGGAACACAGGGCGCAGTATTTT
cdr3_aa: CASSQEHRAQYF

d_call: .
v_call: TRBV10-1
j_call: TRBJ2-2
cdr3_length: 14
clone_size: few
cdr3_nt: TGCGCCAGCAGCGCAGGTTTTCTTACCGAGGAGCTGTTTTTT
cdr3_aa: CASSAGFLTEELFF

d_call: TRBD2
v_call: TRBV7-2
j_call: TRBJ2-7
cdr3_length: 15
clone_size: few
cdr3_nt: TGTGCCAGCAGCTTAATTTTTACTAGCGGCTACGAGCAGTACTTC
cdr3_aa: CASSLIFTSGYEQYF

d_call: TRBD2
v_call: TRBV20-1
j_call: TRBJ2-2
cdr3_length: 15
clone_size: many
cdr3_nt: TGCAGTGCTAGAGGAGGTAGCGGGAGCGACGGGGAGCTGTTTTTT
cdr3_aa: CSARGGSGSDGELFF

d_call: TRBD1
v_call: TRBV6-5
j_call: TRBJ1-2
cdr3_length: 16
clone_size: few
cdr3_nt: TGTGCCAGCAGTTACTCGTGGTACAGGGGGCACTATGGCTACACCTTC
cdr3_aa: CASSYSWYRGHYGYTF

d_call: .
v_call: TRBV5-1
j_call: TRBJ1-1
cdr3_length: 15
clone_size: .
cdr3_nt: TGCGCCAGCAGCTTGGGTTCAGGGCTGGACACTGAAGCTTTCTTT
cdr3_aa: CASSLGSGLDTEAFF

d_call: TRBD2
v_call: TRBV5-6
j_call: TRBJ2-1
cdr3_length: 16
clone_size: .
cdr3_nt: TGTGCCAGCAGCTCCCCTGCTAGCGGGAGGGCCAGTCGGCAGTTCTTC
cdr3_aa: CASSSPASGRASRQFF

d_call: TRBD1
v_call: TRBV5-1
j_call: TRBJ2-2
cdr3_length: 14
clone_size: few
cdr3_nt: TGCGCCAGCAGTGACAGGGCCGATGGCGGGGAGCTGTTTTTT
cdr3_aa: CASSDRADGGELFF

d_call: TRBD2
v_call: TRBV7-2
j_call: TRBJ2-3
cdr3_length: 16
clone_size: .
cdr3_nt: TGTGCCAGCAGCTTACGGACTAGCGGGACCACAAATACGCAGTATTTT
cdr3_aa: CASSLRTSGTTNTQYF

d_call: .
v_call: TRBV18
j_call: TRBJ2-1
cdr3_length: 14
clone_size: few
cdr3_nt: TGTGCCAGCTCACCTAGTGCCGGTTACAATGAGCAGTTCTTC
cdr3_aa: CASSPSAGYNEQFF

d_call: TRBD2
v_call: TRBV9
j_call: TRBJ2-3
cdr3_length: 17
clone_size: few
cdr3_nt: TGTGCCAGCAGCGCCTCATTAGGGGCGGGAGTCACAGATACGCAGTATTTT
cdr3_aa: CASSASLGAGVTDTQYF

d_call: .
v_call: TRBV7-9
j_call: TRBJ1-6
cdr3_length: 16
clone_size: once
cdr3_nt: TGTGCCAGCAGCCTAATCGGGACAATAAATAATTCACCCCTCCACTTT
cdr3_aa: CASSLIGTINNSPLHF

d_call: .
v_call: TRBV2
j_call: TRBJ2-1
cdr3_length: 12
clone_size: .
cdr3_nt: TGTGCCAGCAGTGAAATGGAGAATGAGCAGTTCTTC
cdr3_aa: CASSEMENEQFF

d_call: .
v_call: TRBV5-1
j_call: TRBJ1-2
cdr3_length: 16
clone_size: .
cdr3_nt: TGCGCCAGCAGCCATATCTCGTCTGAATGGGTATGGGGCTACACCTTC
cdr3_aa: CASSHISSEWVWGYTF

d_call: .
v_call: TRBV11-2
j_call: TRBJ2-3
cdr3_length: 13
clone_size: .
cdr3_nt: TGTGCCAGCAGCTCAGAACTGTCTGATACGCAGTATTTT
cdr3_aa: CASSSELSDTQYF

d_call: TRBD1
v_call: TRBV9
j_call: TRBJ1-3
cdr3_length: 17
clone_size: few
cdr3_nt: TGTGCCAGCAGTTCGGGACAGGCATCCATTTCTGGAAACACCATATATTTT
cdr3_aa: CASSSGQASISGNTIYF

d_call: TRBD2
v_call: TRBV20-1
j_call: TRBJ2-1
cdr3_length: 17
clone_size: few
cdr3_nt: TGCAGTGCAAAATCTGGTCTAGCGGGAGGATCCTACAATGAGCAGTTCTTC
cdr3_aa: CSAKSGLAGGSYNEQFF

d_call: TRBD1
v_call: TRBV5-1
j_call: TRBJ2-2
cdr3_length: 15
clone_size: once
cdr3_nt: TGCGCCAGCAGCGTCGGACAGGGTAGCACCGGGGAGCTGTTTTTT
cdr3_aa: CASSVGQGSTGELFF

d_call: TRBD1
v_call: TRBV18
j_call: TRBJ1-2
cdr3_length: 12
clone_size: .
cdr3_nt: TGTGCCAGCTCACCAGGACAGGATGGCTACACCTTC
cdr3_aa: CASSPGQDGYTF

d_call: .
v_call: TRBV5-1
j_call: TRBJ1-1
cdr3_length: 15
clone_size: few
cdr3_nt: TGCGCCAGCAGCACAGAAGGGGCGGGGAACACTGAAGCTTTCTTT
cdr3_aa: CASSTEGAGNTEAFF

d_call: TRBD2
v_call: TRBV29-1
j_call: TRBJ2-1
cdr3_length: 16
clone_size: few
cdr3_nt: TGCAGCGTTGAATTCACTAGCGGGAGTTCCTACAATGAGCAGTTCTTC
cdr3_aa: CSVEFTSGSSYNEQFF

d_call: .
v_call: TRBV11-2
j_call: TRBJ1-4
cdr3_length: 15
clone_size: .
cdr3_nt: TGTGCCAGCACCGTCACCGGGGGCACTAATGAAAAACTGTTTTTT
cdr3_aa: CASTVTGGTNEKLFF

d_call: TRBD1
v_call: TRBV4-2
j_call: TRBJ2-6
cdr3_length: 20
clone_size: few
cdr3_nt: TGTGCCAGCAGCAAAGGGGACAGGGGGACACTCCTCTCTGGGGCCAACGTCCTGACTTTC
cdr3_aa: CASSKGDRGTLLSGANVLTF

d_call: TRBD1
v_call: TRBV27
j_call: TRBJ2-1
cdr3_length: 15
clone_size: .
cdr3_nt: TGTGCCAGCAGTCCCTCGACAGGGCCCTACAATGAGCAGTTCTTC
cdr3_aa: CASSPSTGPYNEQFF

d_call: .
v_call: TRBV20-1
j_call: TRBJ2-1
cdr3_length: 17
clone_size: few
cdr3_nt: TGCAGTGCTAGAGAGGAGTCTAGCAGGTCCTCCTACAATGAGCAGTTCTTC
cdr3_aa: CSAREESSRSSYNEQFF

d_call: .
v_call: TRBV20-1
j_call: TRBJ1-2
cdr3_length: 15
clone_size: .
cdr3_nt: TGCAGTGCTAGAGATGGACAGTACCCTAACTATGGCTACACCTTC
cdr3_aa: CSARDGQYPNYGYTF

d_call: .
v_call: TRBV20-1
j_call: TRBJ2-1
cdr3_length: 15
clone_size: .
cdr3_nt: TGCAGTGCTAGGGACGGGGGTATACCCTACAATGAGCAGTTCTTC
cdr3_aa: CSARDGGIPYNEQFF

d_call: .
v_call: TRBV12-3/TRBV12-4
j_call: TRBJ2-7
cdr3_length: 14
clone_size: .
cdr3_nt: TGTGCCAGCAGTCCCCCCGTGGCGGCCTACGAGCAGTACTTC
cdr3_aa: CASSPPVAAYEQYF

d_call: .
v_call: TRBV30
j_call: TRBJ2-5
cdr3_length: 15
clone_size: .
cdr3_nt: TGTGCCTGGAGTGTAAAACTAACCCTGGGAGAGACCCAGTACTTC
cdr3_aa: CAWSVKLTLGETQYF

d_call: TRBD2
v_call: TRBV12-3/TRBV12-4
j_call: TRBJ2-1
cdr3_length: 16
clone_size: .
cdr3_nt: TGTGCCAGCAGTCCATCACTAGCGGGAGTGGGCAATGAGCAGTTCTTC
cdr3_aa: CASSPSLAGVGNEQFF

d_call: .
v_call: TRBV5-1
j_call: TRBJ2-1
cdr3_length: 13
clone_size: .
cdr3_nt: TGCGCCAGCACCTGGGACGGTTACAATGAGCAGTTCTTC
cdr3_aa: CASTWDGYNEQFF

d_call: .
v_call: TRBV29-1
j_call: TRBJ1-2
cdr3_length: 14
clone_size: .
cdr3_nt: TGCAGCGTTCCCCGTAGCAGGTGGGACTATGGCTACACCTTC
cdr3_aa: CSVPRSRWDYGYTF

d_call: .
v_call: TRBV11-2
j_call: TRBJ1-2
cdr3_length: 13
clone_size: .
cdr3_nt: TGTGCCAGCAGCGCCGGGACAAGCTATGGCTACACCTTC
cdr3_aa: CASSAGTSYGYTF

d_call: TRBD1
v_call: TRBV5-1
j_call: TRBJ2-3
cdr3_length: 15
clone_size: few
cdr3_nt: TGCGCCAGCAGTCACGACAGGGGGCTCACAGATACGCAGTATTTT
cdr3_aa: CASSHDRGLTDTQYF

d_call: TRBD1
v_call: TRBV28
j_call: TRBJ1-1
cdr3_length: 11
clone_size: .
cdr3_nt: TGTGCCAGCAGTTGGACAGGGTGGGCTTTCTTT
cdr3_aa: CASSWTGWAFF

d_call: TRBD1
v_call: TRBV7-2
j_call: TRBJ1-4
cdr3_length: 15
clone_size: few
cdr3_nt: TGTGCCAGCAGCGTTTACAGGGGACGGAATGAAAAACTGTTTTTT
cdr3_aa: CASSVYRGRNEKLFF

d_call: .
v_call: TRBV6-2/TRBV6-3
j_call: TRBJ2-1
cdr3_length: 17
clone_size: .
cdr3_nt: TGTGCCAGCAGCCCCCCCCGAGCGGGTCCCTCCTACAATGAGCAGTTCTTC
cdr3_aa: CASSPPRAGPSYNEQFF

d_call: TRBD2
v_call: TRBV5-6
j_call: TRBJ2-2
cdr3_length: 20
clone_size: .
cdr3_nt: TGTGCCAGCAGCGGGGACCTACTAGCGGGAGGCCGCTGGGGCACCGGGGAGCTGTTTTTT
cdr3_aa: CASSGDLLAGGRWGTGELFF

d_call: .
v_call: TRBV6-1
j_call: TRBJ1-3
cdr3_length: 14
clone_size: few
cdr3_nt: TGTGCCAGCAGTGAAGGGTCCTCTGGAAACACCATATATTTT
cdr3_aa: CASSEGSSGNTIYF